The clone carrying this T cell receptor (beta chain) was recorded a few times. This record belongs to a study of blood T cell repertoires in COVID-19. Sequenced by immunoSEQ multiplex PCR; TCRdb stores in-frame clones only, minus some. The sample yields about 190,000 clones, about four fifths seen once. Sequenced: peripheral blood. The TCR comes from a man aged 55-75 years with acute or convalescent COVID-19.

The CDR3 region is CASSLGGGSVYEQYF. The CDR3, as DNA: TGTGCCAGCAGCTTAGGGGGAGGTTCGGTCTACGAGCAGTACTTC. This chain joins TRBV7-2 and TRBJ2-7; the D gene is possibly TRBD2 (6 bases). CDR1 is SGHTA, CDR2 FQGNSA, per germline. This CDR3 has 15 residues. V was pared by 1 base and J by 3 bases, with 13 bases between.